The clone carrying this TCR beta chain was counted a few times. No antigen is known for it. Every one of the donors was a healthy Caucasian. The sample originates from a study of identical twins. Broader study findings: These conclusions were based on statistical analysis (cross-sectional, not following the same donors).

V lost 7 bases, J lost 0 bases, and 7 bases stayed unmatched. CDR3 length equals 16 residues. A universal primer site was incorporated via template switching, and the cDNA contained unique molecular identifiers. TCRdb re-analysed the 5' RACE reads in MiXCR, keeping a single row per CDR3 protein. The data contain 410,000 or so distinct CDR3 sequences, around 18% of them singletons. The sequenced material came from naive T cells sorted from blood. The clonotype was recovered from a man aged 45-65 years in good health. V usage is TRBV12-3 or TRBV12-4 and J usage is TRBJ2-1, with 9 bases aligning to TRBD2. Here the CDR3 reads CASTPRSGSSYNEQFF. For the CDR3, the DNA is TGTGCCAGCACCCCCCGTAGCGGGAGCTCCTACAATGAGCAGTTCTTC.